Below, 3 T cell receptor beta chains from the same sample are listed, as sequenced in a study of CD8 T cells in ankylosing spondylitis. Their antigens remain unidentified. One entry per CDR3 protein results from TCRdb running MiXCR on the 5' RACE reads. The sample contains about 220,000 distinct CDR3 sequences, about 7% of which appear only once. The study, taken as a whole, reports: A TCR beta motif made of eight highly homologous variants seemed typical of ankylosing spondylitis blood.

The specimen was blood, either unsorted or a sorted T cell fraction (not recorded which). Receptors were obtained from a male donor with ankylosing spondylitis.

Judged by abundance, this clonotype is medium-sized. The CDR3 DNA follows: TGTGCCAGCAGCTCCCGACTAGCGGGAGGGGGAGAGACCCAGTACTTC. Amino acids: CASSSRLAGGGETQYF. The chain joins TRBV11-2 to TRBJ2-5, with TRBD2 matching over 14 bases. J gave up 4 bases and V 4 bases, and 5 bases lay outside the gene matches. Germline V gives CDR1 SGHAT, CDR2 FQNNGV. This CDR3 is 16 amino acids long.

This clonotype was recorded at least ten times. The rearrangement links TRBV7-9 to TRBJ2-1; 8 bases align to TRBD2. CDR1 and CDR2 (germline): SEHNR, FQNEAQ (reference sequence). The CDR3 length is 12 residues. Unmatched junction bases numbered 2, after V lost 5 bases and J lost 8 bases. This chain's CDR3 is CASSLSGDEQFF. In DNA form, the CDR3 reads TGTGCCAGCAGCCTTAGCGGGGATGAGCAGTTCTTC.

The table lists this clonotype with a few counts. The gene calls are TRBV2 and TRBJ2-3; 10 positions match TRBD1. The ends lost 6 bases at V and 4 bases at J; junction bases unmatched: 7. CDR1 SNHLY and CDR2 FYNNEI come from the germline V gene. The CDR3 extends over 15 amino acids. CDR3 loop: CASRSGTGVADTQYF. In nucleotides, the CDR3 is TGTGCCAGCAGGTCCGGGACAGGGGTAGCAGATACGCAGTATTTT.